This T cell receptor (beta chain) was sequenced during a study of blood T cell repertoires in COVID-19. Study processing details: Reference gene primer amplification in the assay estimated nucleated cell counts. The data were produced by immunoSEQ multiplex PCR, yet TCRdb's version contains in-frame clones alone and is incomplete. Clone size and the V and J calls come from that table; the DNA yielded D and trimming. The data show approximately 200,000 clones, with roughly nine tenths seen just once and around 2.3% held by the top ten. This CDR3 region has 15 residues. Trimming took 0 bases from V and 3 from J, leaving 12 bases between them. Per the germline V gene, CDR1 is SGHRS and CDR2 is YFSETQ.

The chain uses TRBV5-1 and TRBJ2-5; no firm D call. Material for sequencing was PBMCs or T cells enriched from blood (not recorded which). This sequence was found in a woman in her forties with acute COVID-19. The CDR3 bases are TGCGCCAGCAGCTTGGCCATTGGCGGCAAAGAGACCCAGTACTTC. Translated, it gives CASSLAIGGKETQYF.